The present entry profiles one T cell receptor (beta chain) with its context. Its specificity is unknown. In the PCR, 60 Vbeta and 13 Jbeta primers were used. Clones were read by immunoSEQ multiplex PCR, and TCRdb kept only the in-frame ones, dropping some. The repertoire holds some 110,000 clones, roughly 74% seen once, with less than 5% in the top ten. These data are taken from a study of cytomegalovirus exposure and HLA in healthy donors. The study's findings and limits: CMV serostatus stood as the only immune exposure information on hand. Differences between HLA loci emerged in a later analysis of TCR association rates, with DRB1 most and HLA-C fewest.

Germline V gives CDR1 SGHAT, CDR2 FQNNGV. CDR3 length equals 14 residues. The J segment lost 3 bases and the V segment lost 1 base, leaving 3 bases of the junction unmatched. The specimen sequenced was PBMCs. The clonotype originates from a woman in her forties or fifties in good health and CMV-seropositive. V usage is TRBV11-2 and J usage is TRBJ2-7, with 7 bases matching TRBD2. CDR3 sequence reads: CASSLGASGYEQYF. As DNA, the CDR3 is TGTGCCAGCAGCTTAGGGGCTAGCGGCTACGAGCAGTACTTC.